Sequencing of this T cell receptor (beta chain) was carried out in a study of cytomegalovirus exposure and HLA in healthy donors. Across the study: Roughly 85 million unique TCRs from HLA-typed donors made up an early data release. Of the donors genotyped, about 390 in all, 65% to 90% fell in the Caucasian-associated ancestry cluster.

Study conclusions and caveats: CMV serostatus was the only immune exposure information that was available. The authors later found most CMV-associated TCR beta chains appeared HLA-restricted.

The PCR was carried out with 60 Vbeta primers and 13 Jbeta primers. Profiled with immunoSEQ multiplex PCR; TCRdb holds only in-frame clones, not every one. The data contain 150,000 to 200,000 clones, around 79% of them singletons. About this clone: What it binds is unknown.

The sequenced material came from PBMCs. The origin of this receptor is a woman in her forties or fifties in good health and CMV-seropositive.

CDR3 DNA sequence: TGCAGTGCTAGTAGAGGAAACACCATATATTTT. It codes for CSASRGNTIYF. The genes are TRBV20-1 and TRBJ1-3; D gene unclear. Germline V gene data show CDR1 as DFQATT and CDR2 as SNEGSKA (reference sequence). V was trimmed by 3 bases and J by 4 bases, leaving 4 bases between them. The CDR3 has 11 amino acids.